This T cell receptor beta chain is drawn from a study of Tregs in tolerant kidney transplant recipients. Findings and caveats of the study: Biological reproducibility was not directly addressed in this study. Nucleotide sequences could not be compared across some patients' samples due to primer changes. Findings come from small patient numbers and require larger validation.

The nonmyeloablative bone marrow transplants came from related graft donors, with transient mixed chimerism. Unstimulated Tregs (CD4+CD25+CD127-) and CD4+CD25- non-Tregs were sorted from PBMCs. Clones were sequenced by immunoSEQ multiplex PCR, and TCRdb holds only the in-frame ones, with some missing. The sample has approximately 81,000 clones, roughly nine tenths seen once; the top ten hold more than 1.5%. About this clone itself: Antigen specificity is unknown.

The CDR3 runs 16 residues. This TCR came from a human patient who received a combined kidney and bone marrow transplant. Certain T cells may be donor cells from the graft. The chain couples TRBV21-1 to TRBJ1-5; whether TRBD1, the table's D call, matches the DNA was not checked. TRBV21-1 is listed as a pseudogene. Sequencing used CD4+ T cells from blood (PBMCs), obtained 24 months after the transplant. The CDR3 spells CASSKQATGRNQPQHF. The CDR3 DNA sequence: TGTGCCAGCAGCAAGCAAGCGACAGGGCGTAATCAGCCCCAGCATTTT.